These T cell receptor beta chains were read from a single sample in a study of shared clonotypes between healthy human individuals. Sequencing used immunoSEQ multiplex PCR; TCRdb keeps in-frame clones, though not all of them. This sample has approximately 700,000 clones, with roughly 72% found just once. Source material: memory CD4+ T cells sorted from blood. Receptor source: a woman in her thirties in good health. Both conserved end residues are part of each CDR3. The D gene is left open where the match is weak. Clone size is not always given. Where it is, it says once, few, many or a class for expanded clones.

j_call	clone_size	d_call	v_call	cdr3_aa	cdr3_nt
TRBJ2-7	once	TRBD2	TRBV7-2	CASSLRGGASYEQYF	TGTGCCAGCAGCTTACGCGGGGGGGCTTCATACGAGCAGTACTTC
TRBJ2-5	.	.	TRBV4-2	CASSLGEQETQYF	TGTGCCAGCAGCCTCGGCGAACAAGAGACCCAGTACTTC
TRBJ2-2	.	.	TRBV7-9	CASSDTGINSGELFF	TGTGCCAGCAGCGACACCGGGATTAATTCCGGGGAGCTGTTTTTT
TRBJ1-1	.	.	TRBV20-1	CSARSYTEAFF	TGCAGTGCTAGAAGTTACACTGAAGCTTTCTTT
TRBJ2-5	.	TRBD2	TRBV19	CASSIWAGEKTQYF	TGTGCCAGTAGTATATGGGCGGGGGAGAAGACCCAGTACTTC
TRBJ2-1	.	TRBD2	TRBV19	CASSPGTSGYNEQFF	TGTGCCAGTAGCCCCGGGACTAGCGGGTATAATGAGCAGTTCTTC
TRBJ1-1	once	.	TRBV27	CASMGTHSGTEAFF	TGTGCCAGCATGGGAACGCACTCCGGGACTGAAGCTTTCTTT
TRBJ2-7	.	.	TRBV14	CASSQGLLSSYEQYF	TGTGCCAGCAGCCAAGGACTCCTGAGCTCCTACGAGCAGTACTTC
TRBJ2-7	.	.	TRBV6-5	CASSYTDKYEQYF	TGTGCCAGCAGTTACACGGACAAGTACGAGCAGTACTTC
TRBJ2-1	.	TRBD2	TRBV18	CASSPGGDEQFF	TGTGCCAGCTCACCGGGGGGGGATGAGCAGTTCTTC
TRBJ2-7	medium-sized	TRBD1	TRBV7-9	CASSSILTGGTYEQYF	TGTGCCAGCAGCTCAATCCTGACAGGGGGTACCTACGAGCAGTACTTC
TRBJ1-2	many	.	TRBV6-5	CASSLRGNYGYTF	TGTGCCAGCAGTTTGCGAGGGAACTATGGCTACACCTTC
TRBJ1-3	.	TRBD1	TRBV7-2	CASARGPAGNTIYF	TGTGCCAGCGCCAGGGGGCCTGCTGGAAACACCATATATTTT
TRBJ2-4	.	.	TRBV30	CAWSSRQGMWNIQYF	TGTGCCTGGAGTAGTCGGCAGGGGATGTGGAACATTCAGTACTTC
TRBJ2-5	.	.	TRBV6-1	CASRGRDYQETQYF	TGTGCCAGCAGGGGACGAGACTACCAAGAGACCCAGTACTTC
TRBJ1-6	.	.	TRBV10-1	CASSESGSSPLHF	TGCGCCAGCAGTGAGTCTGGAAGTTCACCCCTCCACTTT
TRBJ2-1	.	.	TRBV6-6	CASKGAAGPEFNEQFF	TGTGCCAGCAAAGGGGCGGCGGGCCCAGAATTTAATGAGCAGTTCTTC
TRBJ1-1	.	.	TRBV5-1	CASRTRGLNTEAFF	TGCGCCAGCAGAACCAGGGGACTGAACACTGAAGCTTTCTTT
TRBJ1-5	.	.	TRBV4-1	CASSQDPGSRNQPQHF	TGCGCCAGCAGCCAAGATCCAGGGTCCCGCAATCAGCCCCAGCATTTT
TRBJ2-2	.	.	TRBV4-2	CASSHIPREVGELFF	TGTGCCAGCAGCCACATACCCAGGGAAGTCGGGGAGCTGTTTTTT
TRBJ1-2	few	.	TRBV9	CASSVTGGTNYGYTF	TGTGCCAGCAGCGTAACAGGCGGAACTAACTATGGCTACACCTTC
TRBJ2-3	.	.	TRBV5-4	CASSLFRGTDTQYF	TGTGCCAGCAGCTTGTTTAGGGGAACCGATACGCAGTATTTT